These 15 T cell receptor beta chains were sequenced from one sample in a study of blood T cell repertoires in COVID-19. Assay used: immunoSEQ multiplex PCR; TCRdb lists only in-frame clones, some missing. This table has 90,000 to 120,000 clones, 80% to 90% appearing once. Specimen: PBMCs or T cells enriched from blood (not recorded which). The receptors stem from a woman aged 50 to 60 who had recovered from COVID-19.

The chain links TRBV6-6 to TRBJ1-4; 7 positions agree with TRBD1. The CDR3 runs to 14 residues. Trimming at V came to 6 bases and at J to 3 bases, leaving 4 bases not matched to a gene. The germline CDR1 and CDR2 sequences are MNHNY and SVGAGI (reference sequence). This CDR3 reads CASSRQGPNEKLFF. DNA for the CDR3: TGTGCCAGCAGCCGACAGGGCCCTAATGAAAAACTGTTTTTT.

V gene TRBV5-1 combines with J gene TRBJ2-2, with TRBD2 matching over 12 bases. V lost 4 bases to trimming and J lost 4 bases; unmatched junction nucleotides: 2. CDR3 size: 15 residues. From germline, CDR1 is SGHRS and CDR2 YFSETQ. CDR3 loop: CASSRTSGTTGELFF. CDR3 sequence (DNA): TGCGCCAGCAGCCGGACTAGCGGGACCACCGGGGAGCTGTTTTTT.

The gene calls are TRBV30 and TRBJ2-7; perhaps TRBD1 as D (5 bases). With 3 bases removed from V and 0 bases from J, the gap between germline ends came to 12 bases. The V gene's germline CDR1 is GTSNPN and CDR2 SVGIG (reference sequence). This CDR3 comprises 14 residues. DNA for the CDR3: TGTGCCTGGAGCTCAGGGCAAGTCTCCTACGAGCAGTACTTC. Its translation is CAWSSGQVSYEQYF.

The chain carries TRBV19 and TRBJ1-4, with a tentative D call TRBD1 (6 bases). The CDR3 extends over 13 amino acids. The V gene's germline CDR1 is LNHDA and CDR2 SQIVND (reference sequence). Trimming stripped 6 bases from V and 6 bases from J, with 11 bases between. The DNA for the CDR3 is TGTGCCAGTAGAAACAGGGTGGATGAAAAACTGTTTTTT. Protein: CASRNRVDEKLFF.

The chain is built from TRBV9 and TRBJ2-7, with TRBD1 matching 9 bases. Trimming at V came to 2 bases and at J to 0 bases, leaving 3 bases not matched to a gene. CDR1 is SGDLS and CDR2 is YYNGEE in the germline V gene. This CDR3 has 15 amino acids. The CDR3 DNA reads TGTGCCAGCAGCGTGGGACAGGGTTACTCCTACGAGCAGTACTTC. Translated, it gives CASSVGQGYSYEQYF.

The V and J genes are TRBV28 and TRBJ1-1; TRBD1 might be the D (6 bases). Germline values: CDR1 MDHEN, CDR2 SYDVKM. The CDR3 has 14 residues. Trimming took off 6 bases at V and 1 base at J, with 12 bases between the two ends. CDR3: CASRENRENTEAFF. CDR3 DNA: TGTGCCAGCAGAGAGAACAGGGAGAACACTGAAGCTTTCTTT.

The chain combines TRBV7-3 with TRBJ2-1; the match to TRBD2 covers 13 bases. The CDR3 is 15 amino acids. V trimming: 3 bases; J trimming: 6 bases; junction bases outside the gene matches: 2. CDR1 is SGHTA and CDR2 is FQGTGA in the germline V gene. This CDR3 is CASSFGLAGVNEQFF. CDR3 sequence (DNA): TGTGCCAGCAGCTTCGGACTAGCGGGAGTCAATGAGCAGTTCTTC.

V usage is TRBV6-5 and J usage is TRBJ1-6; perhaps TRBD1 as D (6 bases). Trimming left V 0 bases short and J 10 bases short, with 16 bases between. The CDR3 sequence is 16 residues long. Germline assignment: CDR1 MNHEY and CDR2 SVGAGI. The CDR3 region has the DNA TGTGCCAGCAGTTACTCGATTGGACAGAACAAGTCACCCCTCCACTTT. It encodes CASSYSIGQNKSPLHF.

This chain joins TRBV19 and TRBJ2-3; TRBD1 matches 9 bases. V gave up 6 bases and J gave up 3 bases; unmatched junction bases: 4. Germline lookup yields CDR1 LNHDA and CDR2 SQIVND (reference sequence). The CDR3 sequence is 14 residues long. The CDR3 loop is CASRWTGVTDTQYF. DNA of the CDR3: TGTGCCAGTAGGTGGACAGGGGTAACAGATACGCAGTATTTT.

The rearrangement uses TRBV5-1 and TRBJ2-1; 9 positions agree with TRBD2. Trimming at V came to 1 base and at J to 4 bases, leaving 6 bases not matched to a gene. The CDR3 runs 16 residues. Germline V CDR1 and CDR2: SGHRS, YFSETQ. The CDR3 DNA follows: TGCGCCAGCAGCTTGTCACTAGCGGGCCCGTACAATGAGCAGTTCTTC. As protein: CASSLSLAGPYNEQFF.

V and J are TRBV5-1 and TRBJ2-1; 10 nucleotides line up with TRBD2. The CDR3 spans 17 residues. V was pared by 4 bases and J by 0 bases, with 7 bases of the junction left unmatched. In germline, CDR1 is SGHRS, CDR2 YFSETQ. CDR3 in amino acids: CASSPISSGSSYNEQFF. The DNA for the CDR3 is TGCGCCAGCAGCCCGATTTCTAGCGGGAGCTCCTACAATGAGCAGTTCTTC.

This sequence joins TRBV10-3 and TRBJ2-2; maybe TRBD2 (7 bases). The CDR3 loop spans 17 amino acids. The germline CDR1 and CDR2 sequences are ENHRY and SYGVKD. V was cut by 1 base and J by 5 bases, with 17 bases left in between. The CDR3 reads CAISEFASGGGTGELFF. The CDR3 DNA follows: TGTGCCATCAGTGAGTTTGCTAGCGGAGGGGGGACCGGGGAGCTGTTTTTT.

This clone was detected a few times. This rearrangement joins TRBV7-9 to TRBJ1-1; D possibly corresponds to TRBD1 (5 bases). Germline-derived CDR1 and CDR2 are SEHNR and FQNEAQ (reference sequence). This CDR3 spans 12 amino acids. With 5 bases removed from V and 11 bases from J, the gap between germline ends came to 15 bases. CDR3 in amino acids: CASSTQDSSAFF. The CDR3, as DNA: TGTGCCAGCAGCACGCAAGACAGTTCTGCTTTCTTT.

CDR3 amino acids: CASSLGGGVRNNEQFF. DNA of the CDR3: TGTGCCAGCAGCTTAGGAGGCGGAGTAAGGAACAATGAGCAGTTCTTC. V usage is TRBV7-2 and J usage is TRBJ2-1; no definite D call. Germline loops: CDR1 SGHTA, CDR2 FQGNSA. V was pared by 1 base and J by 5 bases, with 15 bases between. The CDR3 is 16 residues long.

This clone was seen only a few times. The rearrangement uses TRBV4-1 and TRBJ2-3; 8 bases match TRBD2. The CDR3 runs 17 residues. Germline CDR1 is MGHRA and CDR2 is YSYEKL. After removal of 4 bases from V and 2 bases from J, the junction contained 11 bases not matched to a gene. Here the CDR3 DNA reads TGCGCCAGCAGCCTCTCAGGTAGCGGGGAAGCCACAGATACGCAGTATTTT. It translates to CASSLSGSGEATDTQYF.